The entry below describes one T cell receptor (beta chain). No antigen is known for it. The PCR made use of 60 Vbeta and 13 Jbeta primers. As originally analysed: A follow-up analysis tallied tens of millions of unique TCR beta chains, approximately 10 million shared. Assay: immunoSEQ multiplex PCR; the TCRdb copy retains only in-frame clones and omits some. The V and J calls and clone size were taken over from that table, and D and trimming were inferred from the DNA. This sample carries around 120,000 clones, 70% to 85% of them seen once, and the ten largest clones take over 2%. Participants comprised healthy donors of bone marrow. This specimen comes from a study of cytomegalovirus exposure and HLA in healthy donors. Points from the study as a whole: For cytomegalovirus status, the classifier reportedly gave diagnoses with high specificity and sensitivity. In a later analysis, about 17,000 TCR beta sequences were associated with HLA alleles at 0.05 false discovery rate.

This sequence was found in an older woman in good health and CMV-seropositive. The sequenced sample was PBMCs.

In DNA form, the CDR3 reads TGTGCCAGCAGTTTATTTCGGGCCCCCGGGGACGAGCAGTACTTC. Its protein is CASSLFRAPGDEQYF. The chain is built from TRBV27 and TRBJ2-7, with a weak D call TRBD2 (5 bases). Trimming removed 1 base at V and 5 bases at J, with 15 bases between. The CDR3 contains 15 residues. Germline CDR1 MNHEY, CDR2 SMNVEV (reference sequence).